The following is a T cell receptor (beta chain) sequence with its context. Its antigen is as yet unknown. These data are taken from a study of cytomegalovirus exposure and HLA in healthy donors. Study-level results: Rarity characterized most TCR sequences, yet some public TCRs appeared in many donors.

13 Jbeta primers and 60 Vbeta primers were used for the PCR. Libraries were prepared by immunoSEQ multiplex PCR; TCRdb keeps only in-frame clonotypes and omits some of them. The sample carries 190,000 or so clones, about four fifths recorded once. Losses at the gene ends were 2 bases for V and 9 bases for J; bases not matched to a gene: 8. The V gene's germline CDR1 is SGHRS and CDR2 YFSETQ. The CDR3 is 16 amino acids. This TCR was recovered from a woman aged 45-65 years in good health and CMV-seropositive. The source material was PBMCs. The V gene is TRBV5-1, the J gene TRBJ1-6, with 10 bases aligning to TRBD1. This CDR3 reads CASSFVTGQGISPLHF. CDR3 coding DNA: TGCGCCAGCAGCTTCGTTACGGGACAGGGGATTTCACCCCTCCACTTT.